A single sample is the source of the 5 T cell receptor beta chains below, sequenced in a study of T cells in Graves' hyperthyroidism and ophthalmopathy. Amplification yielded TCR beta CDR3 regions, with RNA transcripts as the source. First-round RT-PCR targeting the TCR CDR3 was performed with the HTBI primer set. Using its own MiXCR run on the multiplex PCR reads, TCRdb lists one record per CDR3 protein. This sample carries 700,000 or so distinct CDR3 sequences, around 17% of them seen once, and the ten largest clones take approximately 8.4%. Sequencing was performed on blood. These receptors came from a man between 18 and 29 years old with Graves' hyperthyroidism.

CDR3 bases: TGTGCCATCAGTGAATCGACAGGCCCTGATGGCTACACCTTC. Protein product: CAISESTGPDGYTF. This chain uses TRBV10-3 with TRBJ1-2, with a weak D call TRBD1 (6 bases). The length of the CDR3 is 14 residues. Germline V gene sequence: CDR1 ENHRY, CDR2 SYGVKD. V was trimmed by 3 bases and J by 6 bases, leaving 14 bases between them.

This clonotype was observed a handful of times. This chain joins TRBV20-1 and TRBJ2-5; 13 bases line up with TRBD2. V trimming: 5 bases; J trimming: 2 bases; junction bases outside the gene matches: 5. The CDR3 covers 15 residues. Germline V lookup: CDR1 DFQATT, CDR2 SNEGSKA (reference sequence). CDR3 DNA: TGCAGTGCTGTTTCGGGACTAGCGGGGCAAGAGACCCAGTACTTC. It yields the protein CSAVSGLAGQETQYF.

This clonotype was observed at least ten times. The chain couples TRBV20-1 to TRBJ2-5; D perhaps matches TRBD1 (6 bases). Trimming stripped 1 base from V and 6 bases from J, with 9 bases between. Germline V lookup: CDR1 DFQATT, CDR2 SNEGSKA (reference sequence). This CDR3 comprises 12 residues. The CDR3 is CSARAGAKTQYF. CDR3 in DNA: TGCAGTGCTAGAGCAGGGGCAAAGACCCAGTACTTC.

The rearrangement uses TRBV25-1 and TRBJ1-1, with no clear D. The germline gives CDR1 MGHDK, CDR2 SYGVNS. Trimming removed 8 bases from V and 7 bases from J, with 17 bases in between. The CDR3 spans 13 residues. The CDR3 spells CASQPFDEIEAFF. CDR3 coding DNA: TGTGCCAGCCAACCCTTCGACGAGATTGAAGCTTTCTTT.

V and J are TRBV4-1 and TRBJ2-4; 12 nucleotides agree with TRBD2. With 2 bases clipped from V and 0 bases from J, the junction kept 14 bases outside the gene matches. Germline CDR1 reads MGHRA; CDR2 reads YSYEKL. This CDR3 contains 21 residues. CDR3 protein: CASSQPGLAGRPHIAKNIQYF. CDR3 bases: TGCGCCAGCAGCCAACCAGGACTAGCGGGACGACCCCATATAGCCAAAAACATTCAGTACTTC.